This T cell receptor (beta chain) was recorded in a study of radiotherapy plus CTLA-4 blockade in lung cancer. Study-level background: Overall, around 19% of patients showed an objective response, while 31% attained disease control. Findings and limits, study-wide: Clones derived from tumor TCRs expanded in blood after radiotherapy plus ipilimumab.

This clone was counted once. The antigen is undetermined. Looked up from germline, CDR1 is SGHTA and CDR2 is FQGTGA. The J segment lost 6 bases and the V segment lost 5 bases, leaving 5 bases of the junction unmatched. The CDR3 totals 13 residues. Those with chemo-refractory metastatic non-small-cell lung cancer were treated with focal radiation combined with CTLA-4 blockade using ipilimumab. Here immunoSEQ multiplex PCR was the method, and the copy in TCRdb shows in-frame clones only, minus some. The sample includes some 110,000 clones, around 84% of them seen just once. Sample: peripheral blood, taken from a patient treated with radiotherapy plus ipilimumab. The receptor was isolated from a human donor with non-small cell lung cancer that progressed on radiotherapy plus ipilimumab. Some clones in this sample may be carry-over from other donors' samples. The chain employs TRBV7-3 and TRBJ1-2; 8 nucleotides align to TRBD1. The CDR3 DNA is TGTGCCAGCAGCATGACAGGGGCGGATGGCTACACCTTC. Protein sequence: CASSMTGADGYTF.